The rows below give T cell receptor beta chains drawn from one sample of a study of blood T cell repertoires in COVID-19. The method was immunoSEQ multiplex PCR; TCRdb's version includes in-frame clones alone and lacks a portion of them. This sample has approximately 46,000 clones; less than 90% occur once, and the top ten carry over 9.5%. The material sequenced was peripheral blood. The source of these receptors is a human donor in a cohort sampled during active COVID-19. The CDR3 runs from the conserved cysteine through the conserved F or W. The D gene is left open where the match is weak. Size tells how often a clone was seen (once, few, many) or the class of an expanded clone, and some rows leave it out.

v_call	clone_size	d_call	j_call	cdr3_aa	cdr3_nt
TRBV28	-	TRBD1	TRBJ1-1	CASSLPWTGTNTEAFF	TGTGCCAGCAGTTTACCCTGGACAGGGACTAACACTGAAGCTTTCTTT
TRBV19	-	-	TRBJ2-1	CASNGREFHNEQFF	TGTGCCAGTAATGGGCGGGAATTCCACAATGAGCAGTTCTTC
TRBV14	few	TRBD1	TRBJ1-3	CASSQEWDRVGNTIYF	TGTGCCAGCAGCCAAGAGTGGGACAGGGTTGGAAACACCATATATTTT
TRBV30	-	-	TRBJ1-6	CAWSGRSSYNSPLHF	TGTGCCTGGAGTGGACGGAGCTCCTATAATTCACCCCTCCACTTT
TRBV7-2	-	TRBD1	TRBJ1-5	CASSPDRASNQPQHF	TGTGCCAGCAGCCCCGACAGGGCCAGCAATCAGCCCCAGCATTTT
TRBV5-6	-	-	TRBJ1-1	CASSLGRGNTEAFF	TGTGCCAGCAGCTTGGGGCGGGGGAACACTGAAGCTTTCTTT
TRBV28	once	-	TRBJ1-2	CASSLMEYGYTF	TGTGCCAGCAGTTTAATGGAGTATGGCTACACCTTC
TRBV5-1	-	-	TRBJ2-3	CASRRLTGGADTQYF	TGCGCCAGCAGGCGATTAACAGGGGGGGCAGATACGCAGTATTTT
TRBV5-1	-	-	TRBJ2-2	CASSWTGLNTGELFF	TGCGCCAGCAGCTGGACTGGCTTGAACACCGGGGAGCTGTTTTTT
TRBV6-2/TRBV6-3	-	-	TRBJ1-3	CASSYGLPPGNTIYF	TGTGCCAGCAGTTATGGGCTTCCCCCTGGAAACACCATATATTTT
TRBV10-3	few	TRBD1	TRBJ1-1	CASRDRVEAEAFF	TGTGCCAGCCGGGACAGGGTGGAAGCTGAAGCTTTCTTT
TRBV27	-	TRBD1	TRBJ1-2	CASSFTDRHYGYTF	TGTGCCAGCAGTTTCACGGACAGGCACTATGGCTACACCTTC
TRBV29-1	-	TRBD1	TRBJ1-1	CSVVYRGLNTEAFF	TGCAGCGTCGTTTACAGGGGGCTGAACACTGAAGCTTTCTTT
TRBV5-6	-	-	TRBJ2-1	CASSLAVSNEQFF	TGTGCCAGCAGCTTGGCCGTGTCCAATGAGCAGTTCTTC
TRBV5-6	few	TRBD2	TRBJ2-7	CASSLAPTSGTYEQYF	TGTGCCAGCAGCTTGGCCCCGACTAGCGGGACCTACGAGCAGTACTTC
TRBV7-8	few	TRBD1	TRBJ1-2	CASSLETGEVSF	TGTGCCAGCAGCTTAGAGACAGGGGAGGTATCCTTC
TRBV28	-	TRBD1	TRBJ2-7	CASKTGTGNYEQYF	TGTGCCAGCAAAACCGGGACAGGGAACTACGAGCAGTACTTC
TRBV9	-	-	TRBJ1-1	CASSAHRQMNTEAFF	TGTGCCAGCAGCGCCCATAGACAGATGAACACTGAAGCTTTCTTT
TRBV15	-	TRBD1	TRBJ1-6	CATSRGYQGDILHF	TGTGCCACCAGCAGAGGATATCAGGGGGACATCCTCCACTTT
TRBV27	few	-	TRBJ2-7	CASSRVGQTYEQYF	TGTGCCAGCAGCAGAGTCGGACAGACCTACGAGCAGTACTTC
TRBV4-1	-	-	TRBJ1-2	CASSQDSYGYTF	TGCGCCAGCAGCCAAGACAGTTATGGCTACACCTTC
TRBV5-6	-	TRBD1	TRBJ2-2	CASTPGQKNTGELFF	TGTGCCAGCACTCCGGGACAGAAAAACACCGGGGAGCTGTTTTTT
TRBV28	-	-	TRBJ1-4	CASSFSETNEKLFF	TGTGCCAGCAGTTTCAGTGAAACTAATGAAAAACTGTTTTTT
TRBV19	-	-	TRBJ1-5	CASSPGGQPQHF	TGTGCCAGTAGCCCCGGAGGGCAGCCCCAGCATTTT
TRBV10-3	-	-	TRBJ2-7	CATGGHLYEQYF	TGTGCCACCGGGGGGCACCTCTACGAGCAGTACTTC
TRBV7-2	-	-	TRBJ1-2	CASSLGGGNYGYTF	TGTGCCAGCAGCTTAGGTGGAGGTAACTATGGCTACACCTTC
TRBV28	-	TRBD1	TRBJ1-2	CASSLSDRGRGGYTF	TGTGCCAGCAGTTTATCGGACAGGGGGAGAGGAGGCTACACCTTC
TRBV7-2	-	TRBD1	TRBJ2-2	CASSGGQGGTGELFF	TGTGCCAGCAGTGGGGGACAGGGAGGGACCGGGGAGCTGTTTTTT
TRBV29-1	once	TRBD1	TRBJ2-7	CSVEGGTGSPYEQYF	TGCAGCGTTGAAGGTGGGACAGGGTCTCCCTACGAGCAGTACTTC
TRBV4-2	-	TRBD2	TRBJ2-5	CASSQDFSGGPRETQYF	TGTGCCAGCAGCCAAGACTTTTCGGGGGGGCCCCGCGAGACCCAGTACTTC
TRBV5-3	-	-	TRBJ2-7	CARDRDISYEQYF	TGTGCCAGAGACCGGGACATCTCCTACGAGCAGTACTTC
TRBV4-1	-	TRBD2	TRBJ2-7	CASSQAPLAGSYEQYF	TGCGCCAGCAGCCAAGCACCTCTAGCGGGGTCCTACGAGCAGTACTTC
TRBV11-2	-	TRBD1	TRBJ1-1	CASSLVPHRGNTEAFF	TGTGCCAGCAGCTTAGTTCCCCACAGGGGAAACACTGAAGCTTTCTTT
TRBV10-3	-	TRBD1	TRBJ1-1	CAISESPTGGEDTEAFF	TGTGCCATCAGTGAGTCACCGACAGGGGGCGAGGACACTGAAGCTTTCTTT
TRBV6-2/TRBV6-3	-	-	TRBJ1-5	CASSYGNSIDPQHF	TGTGCCAGCAGTTACGGAAACAGTATCGATCCCCAGCATTTT
TRBV9	once	-	TRBJ2-5	CASNPDREQETQYF	TGTGCCAGCAACCCGGACCGGGAACAAGAGACCCAGTACTTC
TRBV27	few	-	TRBJ1-6	CASREVADSPLHF	TGTGCCAGCCGAGAGGTAGCCGATTCACCCCTCCACTTT
TRBV27	-	-	TRBJ2-2	CASNPLGVRGNTGELFF	TGTGCCAGCAATCCTCTGGGGGTCAGGGGGAACACCGGGGAGCTGTTTTTT
TRBV6-5	once	-	TRBJ1-1	CASSSSMNTEAFF	TGTGCCAGCAGTTCCTCCATGAACACTGAAGCTTTCTTT
TRBV5-6	-	-	TRBJ1-3	CASSPTGLMSSGNTIYF	TGTGCCAGCAGCCCAACCGGACTGATGAGCTCTGGAAACACCATATATTTT
TRBV30	-	-	TRBJ1-5	CAWSRGHRSNQPQHF	TGTGCCTGGAGTAGAGGACATCGAAGCAATCAGCCCCAGCATTTT
TRBV5-4	-	TRBD1	TRBJ1-2	CASSSTGDVYGYTF	TGTGCCAGCAGCTCAACAGGGGACGTCTATGGCTACACCTTC
TRBV7-2	once	TRBD1	TRBJ1-1	CASSPWDRGAEAFF	TGTGCCAGCAGCCCCTGGGACAGGGGTGCTGAAGCTTTCTTT
TRBV28	-	-	TRBJ2-6	CASSTNRPGANVLTF	TGTGCCAGCAGTACTAACAGGCCTGGGGCCAACGTCCTGACTTTC
TRBV3-1/TRBV3-2	-	-	TRBJ2-7	CASSQDAQGLHEQYF	TGTGCCAGCAGCCAAGACGCACAGGGATTACACGAGCAGTACTTC
TRBV19	-	TRBD1	TRBJ1-5	CASTPGQGRINQPQHF	TGTGCCAGTACCCCAGGACAGGGACGGATCAATCAGCCCCAGCATTTT